This passage covers 10 T cell receptor beta chains from one sample sequenced in a study of OX40 agonist ivuxolimab in advanced cancers. Assay: immunoSEQ multiplex PCR; the TCRdb copy retains only in-frame clones and omits some. Of 60,000 to 85,000 clones in the sample, around 86% were seen once. Sample: CD4+ or CD8+ T cells sorted from blood, taken in a trial of the OX40 agonist ivuxolimab. These receptors all come from an adult with an advanced solid tumor such as melanoma, head and neck, liver or kidney cancer.

This clone has only a few counts. J is TRBJ2-1 and V is TRBV5-1; D gene ambiguous. This CDR3 region has 14 residues. Trimming left V 2 bases short and J 0 bases short, with 6 bases between. Germline values: CDR1 SGHRS, CDR2 YFSETQ. In nucleotides, the CDR3 is TGCGCCAGCAGCTTAGAGAGCTCCTACAATGAGCAGTTCTTC. Protein product: CASSLESSYNEQFF. Full variable domain (remainder filled in from reference TRBV5-1 and TRBJ2-1): KAGVTQTPRYLIKTRGQQVTLSCSPISGHRSVSWYQQTPGQGLQFLFEYFSETQRNKGNFPGRFSGRQFSNSRSEMNVSTLELGDSALYLCASSLESSYNEQFFGPGTRLTVL.

The chain combines TRBV5-1 with TRBJ2-5, with a possible D match to TRBD2 (6 bases). Between the trimmed V and J ends, which lost 2 bases and 1 base, there was a span of 9 bases. The CDR3 contains 14 residues. CDR1 and CDR2 (germline): SGHRS, YFSETQ. The CDR3 DNA reads as TGCGCCAGCAGCTTTGGGGGGACCCAAGAGACCCAGTACTTC. This gives the protein CASSFGGTQETQYF.

V and J are TRBV19 and TRBJ1-3; unclear D gene. With 8 bases removed from V and 2 bases from J, the gap between germline ends came to 13 bases. The CDR3 is made up of 14 amino acids. CDR1 and CDR2 from the germline V gene are LNHDA and SQIVND (reference sequence). The CDR3 sequence is CASGTYGAGNTIYF. The CDR3 region has the DNA TGTGCCAGTGGCACTTATGGGGCTGGAAACACCATATATTTT. Full variable domain (rest looked up from reference TRBV19 and TRBJ1-3): DGGITQSPKYLFRKEGQNVTLSCEQNLNHDAMYWYRQDPGQGLRLIYYSQIVNDFQKGDIAEGYSVSREKKESFPLTVTSAQKNPTAFYLCASGTYGAGNTIYFGEGSWLTVV.

The rearrangement uses TRBV11-2 and TRBJ2-5; D remains ambiguous. This CDR3 spans 14 amino acids. Trimming removed 2 bases at V and 2 bases at J, with 9 bases between. Germline V gene data show CDR1 as SGHAT and CDR2 as FQNNGV. The CDR3, as DNA: TGTGCCAGCAGCTTACTTGTCTTTCAAGAGACCCAGTACTTC. Its protein is CASSLLVFQETQYF.

In its sample, this clone was seen once. The rearrangement uses TRBV19 and TRBJ2-3; 9 nucleotides match TRBD2. CDR3 length equals 15 residues. The V segment lost 4 bases and the J segment 5 bases; nucleotides outside the gene matches: 7. CDR1 and CDR2 from the germline V gene are LNHDA and SQIVND (reference sequence). The CDR3 DNA sequence: TGTGCCAGTAGTACCGCTAGCGGGGTGGGAGATACGCAGTATTTT. Its translation: CASSTASGVGDTQYF.

The gene calls are TRBV5-1 and TRBJ2-3, with D perhaps TRBD1 or TRBD2 (5 bases each). Looked up from germline, CDR1 is SGHRS and CDR2 is YFSETQ. The CDR3 loop spans 13 amino acids. Trimming took 4 bases from V and 2 from J, leaving 8 bases between them. Here the CDR3 reads CASSTGTTDTQYF. The CDR3 coding sequence is TGCGCCAGCAGCACCGGGACCACAGATACGCAGTATTTT.

V and J are TRBV6-6 and TRBJ2-1, with 10 bases matching TRBD1. V gave up 5 bases and J gave up 10 bases; unmatched junction bases: 11. Germline V gene data show CDR1 as MNHNY and CDR2 as SVGAGI (reference sequence). The CDR3 runs to 15 residues. This chain's CDR3 is CASSPRQGAGGEQFF. DNA for the CDR3: TGTGCCAGCAGTCCCCGACAGGGGGCAGGAGGAGAGCAGTTCTTC.

V gene TRBV5-4 combines with J gene TRBJ2-3; D is uncertain. There are 14 residues in the CDR3. V was pared by 0 bases and J by 7 bases, with 12 bases between. Germline V gene data show CDR1 as SGHNT and CDR2 as YYREEE (reference sequence). The CDR3, as DNA: TGTGCCAGCAGCTTGGATCTAGGGCCGAATACGCAGTATTTT. Its protein product is CASSLDLGPNTQYF.

The genes are TRBV7-2 and TRBJ1-2; D is possibly TRBD1 (6 bases). The CDR3 has 14 residues. Trimming shortened V by 3 bases and J by 4 bases, and 12 bases separated the two germline ends. Germline CDR1 is SGHTA and CDR2 is FQGNSA. The CDR3, as DNA: TGTGCCAGCAGCTTGGGGGCTGCTGGCTATGGCTACACCTTC. Translating it yields CASSLGAAGYGYTF.

The chain employs TRBV28 and TRBJ1-2; 8 positions agree with TRBD1. Germline CDR1 and CDR2: MDHEN and SYDVKM. The CDR3 covers 17 residues. The ends lost 5 bases at V and 3 bases at J; junction bases unmatched: 14. CDR3 DNA: TGTGCCAGCAGTAGCGGCGGACAGGGCCCTACCCACTATGGCTACACCTTC. As protein: CASSSGGQGPTHYGYTF.